These T cell receptor beta chains were read from a single sample in a study of blood T cell repertoires in COVID-19. Using immunoSEQ multiplex PCR, the repertoire was profiled, and TCRdb retains in-frame clones only, with some absent. The sample yields tens of thousands of clones, roughly four fifths seen once. The sequenced sample consisted of peripheral blood. Source of these receptors: a man between 45 and 60 years old with active or convalescent COVID-19. The CDR3 runs from the conserved cysteine through the conserved F or W. Each record gives: CDR3 length, J gene, V gene, clone size, D gene, CDR3 DNA, CDR3 protein. The D gene is left open where the match is weak. For some rows the clone size is stated as once, few or many, or as a class when expanded; others skip it.

18	TRBJ2-7	TRBV7-2	.	TRBD2	TGTGCCAGCAGCTTACAACCTCGCGCGGGGGGTTCCTCCTACGAGCAGTACTTC	CASSLQPRAGGSSYEQYF
16	TRBJ2-1	TRBV7-8	.	TRBD1	TGTGCCAGCAGCTTATCGACAGGGGTTACCTACAATGAGCAGTTCTTC	CASSLSTGVTYNEQFF
14	TRBJ2-3	TRBV10-3	once	TRBD2	TGTGCCATCAATAGCGGGGGGGCGACAGATACGCAGTATTTT	CAINSGGATDTQYF
12	TRBJ2-5	TRBV6-5	.	TRBD1	TGTGCCGTAACCGGACAGGAGGAGACCCAGTACTTC	CAVTGQEETQYF
16	TRBJ2-2	TRBV9	once	TRBD1	TGTGCCAGCAGCGTAGCCACAGGGGTTTTTTCCGGGGAGCTGTTTTTT	CASSVATGVFSGELFF
15	TRBJ1-3	TRBV19	.	TRBD1	TGTGCCAGTAATCAGGGGGCGAGCTCTGGAAACACCATATATTTT	CASNQGASSGNTIYF
15	TRBJ1-5	TRBV7-8	.	TRBD1	TGTGCCAGCAGCCAGGGACAGGGCAGCAATCAGCCCCAGCATTTT	CASSQGQGSNQPQHF
14	TRBJ2-2	TRBV28	.	TRBD2	TGTGCCAGCGTTAGCGGGGGGTCAACCGGGGAGCTGTTTTTT	CASVSGGSTGELFF
15	TRBJ2-1	TRBV3-1/TRBV3-2	.	TRBD1	TGTGCCAGCAGCCAAGGTTGGACAGGGGATAATGAGCAGTTCTTC	CASSQGWTGDNEQFF
14	TRBJ1-1	TRBV30	.	TRBD1	TGTGCCTGGAGCGGACAGGGGGCTCGGGCTGAAGCTTTCTTT	CAWSGQGARAEAFF
14	TRBJ1-6	TRBV6-6	few	TRBD1	TGTGCCAGCAGTATAGGACAGGGGATATCACCCCTCCACTTT	CASSIGQGISPLHF
14	TRBJ1-5	TRBV28	.	.	TGTGCCAGCATGACGGGGTGGTTCAATCAGCCCCAGCATTTT	CASMTGWFNQPQHF
15	TRBJ1-5	TRBV30	once	TRBD1	TGTGCCTGGAGTGAGGCCGGGACAGGGGGTCAGCCCCAGCATTTT	CAWSEAGTGGQPQHF
14	TRBJ2-5	TRBV25-1	.	TRBD2	TGTGCCAGCAGTGAACGGGGGGGACCGGAGACCCAGTACTTC	CASSERGGPETQYF
13	TRBJ1-1	TRBV7-9	.	TRBD1	TGTGCCAGCAGCCTGGGGGTGGGACAGGAAGCTTTCTTT	CASSLGVGQEAFF
14	TRBJ1-1	TRBV7-9	.	.	TGTGCCAGCAGCTTAGTCACCCCGGGGACTGAAGCTTTCTTT	CASSLVTPGTEAFF
14	TRBJ2-5	TRBV11-2	.	.	TGTGCCAGCAGCTTAGGACTGCCGGGGGAGACCCAGTACTTC	CASSLGLPGETQYF
14	TRBJ2-3	TRBV6-5	few	TRBD1	TGTGCCAGCGTACGGGACAGGGGGCAAGATACGCAGTATTTT	CASVRDRGQDTQYF
13	TRBJ1-1	TRBV19	.	.	TGTGCCAGTTTTGCCAACCGGTACACTGAAGCTTTCTTT	CASFANRYTEAFF
13	TRBJ2-1	TRBV7-7	.	.	TGTGCCAGCAGCACGGACAGCTACAATGAGCAGTTCTTC	CASSTDSYNEQFF
14	TRBJ1-2	TRBV5-1	.	TRBD1	TGCGCCAGCAGCTTAGGACAGGGGAGGGGTGGCTACACCTTC	CASSLGQGRGGYTF
14	TRBJ2-5	TRBV7-2	few	.	TGTGCCAGCAGCGGCCGCCTGGGGCTAGAGACCCAGTACTTC	CASSGRLGLETQYF
14	TRBJ2-7	TRBV19	.	.	TGTGCCAGTAGCATCAGGGTTCCCTCTTACGAGCAGTACTTC	CASSIRVPSYEQYF
13	TRBJ1-1	TRBV29-1	few	.	TGCAGCGTGGGGCGACAGGAGAACACTGAAGCTTTCTTT	CSVGRQENTEAFF
13	TRBJ2-7	TRBV7-6	.	TRBD1	TGTGCCAGCAGGGGGACAGAGCCCTACGAGCAGTACTTC	CASRGTEPYEQYF
16	TRBJ1-5	TRBV18	.	TRBD1	TGTGCCAGCTCACCACAGAGGACAGGGAACAATCAGCCCCAGCATTTT	CASSPQRTGNNQPQHF
15	TRBJ1-5	TRBV28	.	TRBD1	TGTGCCAGCAGACCCGGACAGGTTAGCAATCAGCCCCAGCATTTT	CASRPGQVSNQPQHF
18	TRBJ2-3	TRBV27	few	TRBD2	TGTGCCAGCAGTCCGCTAGCGGGGGGCTACTCTAGCACAGATACGCAGTATTTT	CASSPLAGGYSSTDTQYF
15	TRBJ1-6	TRBV18	.	TRBD1	TGTGCCAGCTCACCACCGAACAGGGGTGATTCACCCCTCCACTTT	CASSPPNRGDSPLHF
15	TRBJ2-7	TRBV4-3	.	.	TGCGCCAGCAGCCAAGAGGCAGGGCCTCCCTACGAGCAGTACTTC	CASSQEAGPPYEQYF
15	TRBJ1-2	TRBV3-1/TRBV3-2	.	.	TGTGCCAGCAGCCAAGACGTTTGGTCGGTCTATGGCTACACCTTC	CASSQDVWSVYGYTF
14	TRBJ1-5	TRBV28	.	TRBD1	TGTGCCAGCAGCCTAGGGGGCGGGAATCAGCCCCAGCATTTT	CASSLGGGNQPQHF
13	TRBJ1-4	TRBV30	.	.	TGTGCCTGGAGGGACAGCCTTAATGAAAAACTGTTTTTT	CAWRDSLNEKLFF
14	TRBJ1-3	TRBV30	.	TRBD1	TGTGCCTCCCCCGGGGACAGCTCTGGAAACACCATATATTTT	CASPGDSSGNTIYF
18	TRBJ2-3	TRBV2	.	.	TGTGCCAGCATGGGAAACGGGGGGACAGGCCTTTTCACAGATACGCAGTATTTT	CASMGNGGTGLFTDTQYF
19	TRBJ1-6	TRBV6-2/TRBV6-3	.	.	TGTGCCAGCAGTTACACCGGCCTACAGGGAAAAAGCTATAATTCACCCCTCCACTTT	CASSYTGLQGKSYNSPLHF
13	TRBJ2-3	TRBV4-1	.	.	TGCGCCAGCAGCCTGGCGGTTAAAGATACGCAGTATTTT	CASSLAVKDTQYF
13	TRBJ2-1	TRBV12-3/TRBV12-4	.	TRBD1	TGTGCCAGCAGTTTGACAGGGGACAATGAGCAGTTCTTC	CASSLTGDNEQFF
15	TRBJ1-5	TRBV19	few	TRBD1	TGTGCCAGTAGTATGGGACAGGGGGCAAGTCAGCCCCAGCATTTT	CASSMGQGASQPQHF
15	TRBJ2-5	TRBV7-2	once	.	TGTGCCAGCAGCTTTAGGCGGGGGCCTGAAGAGACCCAGTACTTC	CASSFRRGPEETQYF
14	TRBJ1-2	TRBV24-1	many	TRBD1	TGTGCCACCAGTGACACGGGACAGTACTATGGCTACACCTTC	CATSDTGQYYGYTF
17	TRBJ1-5	TRBV28	.	.	TGTGCCAGCAGTTTAGGGGTTGCGGGGACCCCCAATCAGCCCCAGCATTTT	CASSLGVAGTPNQPQHF
17	TRBJ2-5	TRBV5-8	.	TRBD2	TGTGCCAGTCCTAAGGGGGGACTAGCGGCCGCGGCGGAGACCCAGTACTTC	CASPKGGLAAAAETQYF
13	TRBJ1-3	TRBV15	.	.	TGTGCCACCTCAACAGGCGACGGAAACACCATATATTTT	CATSTGDGNTIYF
16	TRBJ2-5	TRBV5-4	.	TRBD2	TGTGCCAGCAGCCCGACTAGCGGGGGGAACCAAGAGACCCAGTACTTC	CASSPTSGGNQETQYF
14	TRBJ2-1	TRBV7-2	.	.	TGTGCCAGCAGCCTTATAGCGGCCTACAATGAGCAGTTCTTC	CASSLIAAYNEQFF
13	TRBJ2-6	TRBV24-1	.	.	TGTGCCACCAGGAGCTCTGGGGCCAACGTCCTGACTTTC	CATRSSGANVLTF